The source of this T cell receptor (beta chain) is a study of memory CD4+ T cells and cytomegalovirus serostatus. Whole-study context: Healthy Belgian adult donors included roughly ten CMV-positive and 20 to 30 CMV-negative people.

The sort gate was single viable CD3+CD4+CD8-CD45RO+ cells for memory CD4+ T cells. Serum IgG to CMV pp150, pp28, p38 and p52 defined serostatus. Measured with immunoSEQ multiplex PCR; TCRdb has only the in-frame clones, and not every one. The table has some 48,000 clones, roughly three quarters seen once. As regards this clone: Antigen unknown.

The study's findings and limits: CMV serostatus prediction reached median AUC around 0.95, or 0.9 with US-trained model. Of 150 to 200 reported CMV TCRbeta sequences, some 70 were found in memory CD4+ repertoires.

CDR1 is SGHAT and CDR2 is FQNNGV in the germline V gene. CDR3 length: 15 residues. Trimming took off 0 bases at V and 5 bases at J, with 10 bases between the two ends. Material: memory CD4+ T cells from blood. The sequence derives from an adult in good health and CMV-seronegative. The rearrangement uses TRBV11-2 and TRBJ2-2; no firm D call. This CDR3 reads CASSLDLLQTGELFF. In DNA form, the CDR3 reads TGTGCCAGCAGCTTAGACCTTCTACAAACCGGGGAGCTGTTTTTT.